Below are 21 T cell receptor gamma chains sequenced from a single sample in a study of Vδ1+ human thymocytes. Whole-study results and caveats: Thymic TRG and TRD repertoires appeared highly polyclonal, with Gaussian CDR3 length distributions.

Extracted RNA was reverse transcribed into cDNA. Multiplex PCR used pooled V-gene forward primers and a constant-region reverse primer to amplify CDR3s. TCRdb reapplied CATT to the multiplex PCR reads. The sample yields 30,000 to 45,000 gamma-chain clones, 20% to 25% seen once. Their antigen targets remain unknown. Sample: Vdelta1+ gamma-delta thymocytes from the thymus. Specified subset: FACS-sorted CD3+ TCRalphabeta- TCRVdelta1+ TCRVdelta2- thymocytes. Source of these receptors: a girl under three years old who had congenital heart surgery.

Relative to its sample, this clone is medium-sized. In the same sample, other DNA sequences code for this CDR3. The rearrangement uses TRGV2 and TRGJ1 or TRGJ2. After removal of 1 base from V and 3 bases from J, the junction contained 3 bases not matched to a gene. Germline V gene lookup returns CDR1 EGSNGY and CDR2 YDSYNSKV. The CDR3 contains 13 residues. This CDR3 is CATWDGTYYKKLF. CDR3 coding DNA: TGTGCCACCTGGGACGGAACTTATTATAAGAAACTCTTT.

The chain recombines TRGV2 with TRGJ1 or TRGJ2. The ends lost 2 bases at V and 9 bases at J; junction bases unmatched: 13. CDR3 length: 14 amino acids. Germline lookup yields CDR1 EGSNGY and CDR2 YDSYNSKV. In nucleotides, the CDR3 is TGTGCCACCTGGGACGTTCTCAAGGGACCTAAGAAACTCTTT. It specifies CATWDVLKGPKKLF.

The J gene is TRGJ1 or TRGJ2, the V gene TRGV5. Trimming at V came to 8 bases and at J to 0 bases, leaving 4 bases not matched to a gene. CDR3 length: 12 amino acids. Germline-derived CDR1 and CDR2 are VINAFY and YDVSNSKD. CDR3 sequence reads: CATYQNYYKKLF. The DNA of the CDR3 is TGTGCCACCTACCAGAATTATTATAAGAAACTCTTT.

A note on this clone: The junction does not match germline at one end; this may be a read error. V usage is TRGV9 and J usage is TRGJ1 or TRGJ2. CDR1 and CDR2 (germline): GITISATS, ISYDGTV (reference sequence). The CDR3 runs 13 residues. The DNA for the CDR3 is TGTGCCTTGTGGGAGGTGGGTTATAATAAGAAACTCTTT. Its protein product is CALWEVGYNKKLF.

V and J are TRGV8 and TRGJ1 or TRGJ2. The CDR3 spans 10 residues. Germline assignment: CDR1 VENAVY and CDR2 YDSYNSRV. V shed 4 bases and J 12 bases; nucleotides not matched to a gene: 6. The CDR3 DNA sequence: TGTGCCACCTGGGACGCTGGGAAACTCTTT. It codes for CATWDAGKLF.

The chain uses TRGV3 and TRGJ1 or TRGJ2. Germline values: CDR1 VTNTFY, CDR2 YDVSTARD (reference sequence). Trimming at V came to 2 bases and at J to 16 bases, leaving 8 bases not matched to a gene. The CDR3 has 10 amino acids. CDR3: CATWDTDPLF. The CDR3 DNA follows: TGTGCCACCTGGGACACCGACCCCCTCTTT.

There are a few counts of this clone. The rearrangement joins TRGV9 to TRGJP2. Germline V gene lookup returns CDR1 GITISATS and CDR2 ISYDGTV (reference sequence). The trim removed 4 bases at V and 8 bases at J, leaving 7 bases unmatched. The CDR3 covers 13 residues. The CDR3 DNA reads as TGTGCCTTGTGGGACTCCGAGGATTGGATCAAGACGTTT. Amino acids: CALWDSEDWIKTF.

The rearrangement joins TRGV8 to TRGJP2. Germline V lookup: CDR1 VENAVY, CDR2 YDSYNSRV. CDR3 length: 17 amino acids. The ends lost 4 bases at V and 0 bases at J; junction bases unmatched: 11. The CDR3 protein is CATWDPFGYSSDWIKTF. In DNA form, the CDR3 reads TGTGCCACCTGGGACCCGTTCGGGTATAGTAGTGATTGGATCAAGACGTTT.

The genes are TRGV3 and TRGJ1 or TRGJ2. Losses at the gene ends were 1 base for V and 7 bases for J; bases not matched to a gene: 7. The germline CDR1 and CDR2 sequences are VTNTFY and YDVSTARD (reference sequence). The CDR3 is made up of 13 amino acids. The CDR3 DNA is TGTGCCACCTGGGACAGTACGTCATATAAGAAACTCTTT. Amino acid sequence: CATWDSTSYKKLF.

The chain has TRGV4 and TRGJP2. CDR3 size: 14 residues. The trim removed 2 bases at V and 3 bases at J, leaving 3 bases unmatched. CDR1 and CDR2 (germline): EGSTGY, YDSYTSSV. CDR3 DNA sequence: TGTGCCACCTGGGATGATGGTAGTGATTGGATCAAGACGTTT. Translated, it gives CATWDDGSDWIKTF.

There are a few counts of this clone. The J gene is TRGJ1 or TRGJ2, the V gene TRGV9. Per the germline V gene, CDR1 is GITISATS and CDR2 is ISYDGTV (reference sequence). Trimming took 6 bases from V and 5 from J; bases not matched to a gene: 4. This CDR3 region has 11 residues. The CDR3 loop reads CALWLHYKKLF. CDR3 sequence (DNA): TGTGCCTTGTGGCTTCATTATAAGAAACTCTTT.

Worth noting for this clone: One end of the junction does not line up with germline, which may come from a read error. The genes are TRGV8 and TRGJ1 or TRGJ2. Germline V gene lookup returns CDR1 VENAVY and CDR2 YDSYNSRV. This CDR3 spans 15 amino acids. CDR3: CTTWDGCSNYYKKLF. The CDR3 coding sequence is TGTACCACCTGGGATGGTTGCTCGAATTATTATAAGAAACTCTTT.

The rearrangement links TRGV9 to TRGJ1 or TRGJ2. CDR3 length equals 12 residues. Germline CDR1 GITISATS, CDR2 ISYDGTV (reference sequence). V was clipped by 2 bases and J by 8 bases; unmatched bases: 6. The CDR3 here is CALWEGKNKKLF. CDR3 DNA sequence: TGTGCCTTGTGGGAGGGAAAGAATAAGAAACTCTTT.

This clone was detected only a few times. Other nucleotide sequences in the sample specify the same CDR3. The chain links TRGV4 to TRGJ1 or TRGJ2. V was pared by 3 bases and J by 8 bases, with 4 bases of the junction left unmatched. The CDR3 length is 11 residues. Germline-derived CDR1 and CDR2 are EGSTGY and YDSYTSSV. The CDR3 bases are TGTGCCACCTGGGATCAACATAAGAAACTCTTT. It yields the protein CATWDQHKKLF.

This clone was picked up a small number of times. The identical CDR3 is also encoded by other nucleotide sequences in the sample. The V and J genes are TRGV4 and TRGJ1 or TRGJ2. Germline assignment: CDR1 EGSTGY and CDR2 YDSYTSSV. V shed 3 bases and J 4 bases; nucleotides not matched to a gene: 3. This CDR3 has 12 residues. CDR3 bases: TGTGCCACCTGGGATTGCTATTATAAGAAACTCTTT. This translates into CATWDCYYKKLF.

A word on this clone: Sequence at one end of the junction differs from germline and may be a read error. V and J are TRGV2 and TRGJ1 or TRGJ2. Per the germline V gene, CDR1 is EGSNGY and CDR2 is YDSYNSKV. This CDR3 contains 22 residues. CDR3 DNA: TGTGCCACCTGGGATGGGCCCTTCCCTCAACGACTGGCGGGGGTGGATTATCATAAGAAACTCTTT. Amino acids: CATWDGPFPQRLAGVDYHKKLF.

The chain recombines TRGV3 with TRGJ1 or TRGJ2. With 1 base clipped from V and 3 bases from J, the junction kept 6 bases outside the gene matches. In germline, CDR1 is VTNTFY, CDR2 YDVSTARD (reference sequence). The CDR3 has 14 residues. CDR3 sequence: CATWDSPPYYKKLF. CDR3 in DNA: TGTGCCACCTGGGACAGCCCTCCTTATTATAAGAAACTCTTT.

This clone was seen a few times. A junction boundary mismatches the germline segment, possibly from a read error. This rearrangement joins TRGV2 to TRGJ1 or TRGJ2. Per the germline V gene, CDR1 is EGSNGY and CDR2 is YDSYNSKV. This CDR3 is 11 amino acids long. The CDR3 coding sequence is TGTGCCACCCGGGATGGAATTAAGAAACTCTTT. Protein sequence: CATRDGIKKLF.

This clone was counted only a few times. V gene TRGV2 combines with J gene TRGJ1 or TRGJ2. J lost 9 bases, V lost 0 bases, and 14 bases had no gene match. This CDR3 contains 15 residues. Per the germline V gene, CDR1 is EGSNGY and CDR2 is YDSYNSKV. The CDR3 coding sequence is TGTGCCACCTGGGACGGGCCCCAGGTTTCGGGTAAGAAACTCTTT. Translation: CATWDGPQVSGKKLF.

A note on this clone: A much larger clone differs from this one at a single base, so this may be a read error. The chain recombines TRGV8 with TRGJ1 or TRGJ2. J lost 4 bases, V lost 0 bases, and 3 bases had no gene match. Germline CDR1 reads VENAVY; CDR2 reads YDSYNSRV. The CDR3 totals 13 residues. The CDR3 is CATWDRQYYKKLF. DNA of the CDR3: TGTGCCACCTGGGATAGGCAGTATTATAAGAAACTCTTT.

This clone was observed a few times. The rearrangement joins TRGV3 to TRGJ1 or TRGJ2. Germline V gene sequence: CDR1 VTNTFY, CDR2 YDVSTARD (reference sequence). Trimming removed 1 base from V and 11 bases from J; junction bases left unmatched: 5. The CDR3 has 11 amino acids. The DNA for the CDR3 is TGTGCCACCTGGGACAGTTCGGAGAAACTCTTT. It specifies CATWDSSEKLF.